This T cell receptor (beta chain) was identified during a study of blood T cell repertoires in COVID-19. Assay: immunoSEQ multiplex PCR; the TCRdb copy retains only in-frame clones and omits some. The sample includes about 86,000 clones, almost 85% of them seen just once. The CDR3 is made up of 16 amino acids. CDR1 is SGHRS, CDR2 YFSETQ, per germline. Trimming pared 0 bases from V and 5 bases from J, leaving 18 bases between. This clonotype was sampled from a woman of 80 years or more with acute or convalescent COVID-19. Sequencing used peripheral blood. The chain uses TRBV5-1 and TRBJ2-7; D perhaps matches TRBD2 (5 bases). The CDR3 DNA reads as TGCGCCAGCAGCTTGGGTAACCGACTCCCCGGGGACGAGCAGTACTTC. Encoded protein: CASSLGNRLPGDEQYF.